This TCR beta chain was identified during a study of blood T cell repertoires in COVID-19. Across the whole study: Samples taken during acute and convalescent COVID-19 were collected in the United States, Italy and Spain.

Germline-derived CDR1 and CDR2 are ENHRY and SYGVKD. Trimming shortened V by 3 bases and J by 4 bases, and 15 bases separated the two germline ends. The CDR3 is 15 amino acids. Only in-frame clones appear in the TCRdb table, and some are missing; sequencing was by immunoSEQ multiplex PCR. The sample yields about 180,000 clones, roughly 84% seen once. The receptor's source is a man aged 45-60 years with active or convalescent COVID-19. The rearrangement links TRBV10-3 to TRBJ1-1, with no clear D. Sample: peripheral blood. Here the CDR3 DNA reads TGTGCCATCAGTGAATCGGGATTGGTCGGCACTGAAGCTTTCTTT. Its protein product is CAISESGLVGTEAFF.